Below, one TCR beta chain is given with its context. These data originate in a study of blood T cell repertoires in COVID-19. This CDR3 is built from 19 residues. Germline V gene sequence: CDR1 SGHAT, CDR2 FQNNGV. J lost 0 bases, V lost 5 bases, and 16 bases had no gene match. This table comes from immunoSEQ multiplex PCR, and its TCRdb copy is limited to in-frame clones, with some not included. Here the sample spans tens of thousands of clones, about 86% being singletons. The chain employs TRBV11-2 and TRBJ2-7, with TRBD2 identical over 10 bases. The sample comprised peripheral blood. The receptor comes from a man aged 45-65 years with active COVID-19. Here the CDR3 DNA reads TGTGCCAGCAGCCCCAATAGGCTAGCGGGGGCCCGGAGCTCCTACGAGCAGTACTTC. This gives the protein CASSPNRLAGARSSYEQYF.